The next 22 T cell receptor beta chains were all read from a single sample in a study of Ad26.COV2.S vaccination and SARS-CoV-2 variants. Indicated treatment: about 20 received Ad26.COV2.S at low or high dose, single or two shots; 5 received placebo; per-sample allocation not given. The samples were gathered on day 63 after the first injection of vaccine or placebo. The data were produced by immunoSEQ multiplex PCR, yet TCRdb's version contains in-frame clones alone and is incomplete. Here the sample spans hundreds of thousands of clones, around 92% being singletons. The source material was peripheral blood, sampled in a trial of Ad26.COV2.S vaccine versus placebo. Every receptor here comes from a person between 18 and 59 years old who received the Ad26.COV2.S COVID-19 vaccine or a placebo.

V and J are TRBV4-3 and TRBJ1-6; perhaps TRBD1 as D (6 bases). The CDR3 spans 13 residues. Germline CDR1 is LGHNA and CDR2 is YSLEER. The V and J ends lost 3 bases and 7 bases respectively, with 7 bases between them. The CDR3 region is CASSHGQNSPLHF. The CDR3 bases are TGCGCCAGCAGCCATGGACAGAATTCACCCCTCCACTTT.

This sequence joins TRBV4-2 and TRBJ1-1, with a weak D call TRBD1 (6 bases). The CDR3 consists of 15 residues. V was pared by 5 bases and J by 0 bases, with 13 bases between. Germline V gives CDR1 LGHNA, CDR2 YNFKEQ. The CDR3 region is CASSGGRDMNTEAFF. DNA of the CDR3: TGTGCCAGCAGCGGGGGGAGGGACATGAACACTGAAGCTTTCTTT.

The CDR3 region has the DNA TGTGCCATCAGTGAAACTAACTATGGCTACACCTTC. Translation gives CAISETNYGYTF. This chain connects TRBV10-3 to TRBJ1-2, with unresolved D. Deletions cut 3 bases from V and 0 bases from J, with 2 bases between. The CDR3 totals 12 residues. Germline V gives CDR1 ENHRY, CDR2 SYGVKD.

The V gene is TRBV28, the J gene TRBJ2-7; 10 nucleotides match TRBD2. The CDR3 contains 16 residues. Germline CDR1 reads MDHEN; CDR2 reads SYDVKM. The junction had 8 bases not matched to a gene; V was cut back by 4 bases and J by 2 bases. This CDR3 reads CASSWWTSGTTYEQYF. Here the CDR3 DNA reads TGTGCCAGCAGTTGGTGGACTAGCGGTACAACCTACGAGCAGTACTTC.

The chain employs TRBV30 and TRBJ2-7; 7 bases map to TRBD2. The trim removed 5 bases at V and 2 bases at J, leaving 6 bases unmatched. Looked up from germline, CDR1 is GTSNPN and CDR2 is SVGIG (reference sequence). CDR3 length: 13 amino acids. CDR3 loop: CAWGRAGPYEQYF. CDR3 DNA: TGTGCCTGGGGGAGAGCGGGGCCCTACGAGCAGTACTTC.

V and J are TRBV5-1 and TRBJ1-4; D might be TRBD1 (5 bases). Germline values: CDR1 SGHRS, CDR2 YFSETQ. The V gene lost 7 bases and the J gene lost 7 bases, with 26 bases spanning the gap. This CDR3 comprises 17 residues. CDR3 bases: TGCGCCAGCGGTACAGGTCGGACCCGAGGAAGTAGTGAAAAACTGTTTTTT. It specifies CASGTGRTRGSSEKLFF.

The chain recombines TRBV30 with TRBJ1-2; the match to TRBD1 covers 7 bases. Germline CDR1 reads GTSNPN; CDR2 reads SVGIG (reference sequence). V gave up 2 bases and J gave up 14 bases; unmatched junction bases: 17. The CDR3 runs 14 residues. DNA of the CDR3: TGTGCCTGGAGTCCAGACAGGGTATCCTATGAGGAGACCTTC. Encoded protein: CAWSPDRVSYEETF.

The sample holds one count of this clone. Other DNA sequences in the sample encode the same CDR3. The chain is built from TRBV27 and TRBJ2-5; no clear D. The V and J ends lost 3 bases and 4 bases respectively, with 6 bases between them. Germline V gives CDR1 MNHEY, CDR2 SMNVEV (reference sequence). This CDR3 region has 12 residues. The CDR3 spells CASSFRGETQYF. In DNA form, the CDR3 reads TGTGCCAGCAGTTTTCGAGGAGAGACCCAGTACTTC.

CDR3 sequence reads: CASSFDRSSYEQYF. The CDR3 region has the DNA TGTGCCAGCAGTTTCGACAGGAGCTCCTACGAGCAGTACTTC. This chain uses TRBV6-2 or TRBV6-3 with TRBJ2-7; weak D call: TRBD1 (6 bases). The CDR3 covers 14 residues. Germline-derived CDR1 and CDR2 are MNHEY and SVGEGT. Deletions cut 4 bases from V and 0 bases from J, with 10 bases between.

This chain joins TRBV19 and TRBJ2-7; 10 nucleotides align to TRBD1. The CDR3 runs 14 residues. With 3 bases clipped from V and 3 bases from J, the junction kept 2 bases outside the gene matches. Per the germline V gene, CDR1 is LNHDA and CDR2 is SQIVND (reference sequence). CDR3 amino acids: CASSMRTGGYEQYF. The CDR3 region has the DNA TGTGCCAGTAGTATGAGGACAGGGGGCTACGAGCAGTACTTC.

Worth noting for this clone: The identical CDR3 is also encoded by other nucleotide sequences in the sample. The rearrangement uses TRBV30 and TRBJ1-1; maybe TRBD1 (5 bases). The CDR3 consists of 13 residues. The V and J ends lost 1 base and 4 bases respectively, with 10 bases between them. Germline-derived CDR1 and CDR2 are GTSNPN and SVGIG (reference sequence). The CDR3 reads CAWSGTGGTEAFF. CDR3 nucleotides: TGTGCCTGGAGTGGGACTGGGGGCACTGAAGCTTTCTTT.

This clone was seen only a few times. The V and J genes are TRBV10-3 and TRBJ2-7, with 8 bases fitting TRBD1. This CDR3 has 13 residues. Germline assignment: CDR1 ENHRY and CDR2 SYGVKD. The trim removed 3 bases at V and 3 bases at J, leaving 1 base unmatched. The CDR3: CAISDGTGYEQYF. CDR3 nucleotide sequence: TGTGCCATCAGTGACGGGACAGGCTACGAGCAGTACTTC.

The genes are TRBV4-2 and TRBJ2-2; 10 bases map to TRBD2. CDR1 and CDR2 (germline): LGHNA, YNFKEQ. The CDR3 totals 17 residues. V was clipped by 3 bases and J by 2 bases; unmatched bases: 6. The CDR3 bases are TGTGCCAGCAGCCAGACCGGACTAGCGGTCAACACCGGGGAGCTGTTTTTT. This codes for CASSQTGLAVNTGELFF.

The CDR3 protein is CASLQGAGYGYTF. In DNA form, the CDR3 reads TGTGCCAGCTTACAGGGGGCAGGCTATGGCTACACCTTC. This chain connects TRBV18 to TRBJ1-2; 9 bases match TRBD1. V trimming: 7 bases; J trimming: 4 bases; junction bases outside the gene matches: 4. CDR3 size: 13 residues. The germline V gene encodes CDR1 KGHSH and CDR2 LQKENI.

Comments on this clone: Other DNA sequences in the sample encode the same CDR3. This rearrangement joins TRBV18 to TRBJ2-3; no clear D. The CDR3 spans 13 residues. With 0 bases removed from V and 3 bases from J, the gap between germline ends came to 4 bases. Germline loops: CDR1 KGHSH, CDR2 LQKENI. Here the CDR3 reads CASSPPVTDTQYF. CDR3 DNA sequence: TGTGCCAGCTCACCACCTGTAACAGATACGCAGTATTTT.

This clone is a singleton in its sample. The chain uses TRBV2 and TRBJ2-7; tentative D call: TRBD1 (6 bases). V was cut by 2 bases and J by 5 bases, with 10 bases left in between. In germline, CDR1 is SNHLY, CDR2 FYNNEI. This CDR3 has 13 residues. CDR3 in amino acids: CASSETGKHEQYF. Written as DNA, the CDR3 is TGTGCCAGCAGTGAAACAGGGAAGCACGAGCAGTACTTC. Variable domain in full (rest from reference TRBV2 and TRBJ2-7): EPEVTQTPSHQVTQMGQEVILRCVPISNHLYFYWYRQILGQKVEFLVSFYNNEISEKSEIFDDQFSVERPDGSNFTLKIRSTKLEDSAMYFCASSETGKHEQYFGPGTRLTVT.

The chain joins TRBV5-1 to TRBJ2-1; D is ambiguous. Trimming removed 2 bases from V and 7 bases from J, with 19 bases in between. The germline CDR1 and CDR2 sequences are SGHRS and YFSETQ. This CDR3 has 16 amino acids. The CDR3 region has the DNA TGCGCCAGCAGCTTTATGATAGGACGATCGGTTAATGAGCAGTTCTTC. Its translation: CASSFMIGRSVNEQFF.

This sequence joins TRBV19 and TRBJ2-3; possibly TRBD2 for D (6 bases). The CDR3 extends over 14 amino acids. The V gene's germline CDR1 is LNHDA and CDR2 SQIVND (reference sequence). Trimming removed 5 bases at V and 4 bases at J, with 13 bases between. For the CDR3, the DNA is TGTGCCAGTAGTCGGGGAGGAGTTGCAGATACGCAGTATTTT. Its translation: CASSRGGVADTQYF. Combining the CDR3 with reference TRBV19 and TRBJ2-3 gives the whole variable domain DGGITQSPKYLFRKEGQNVTLSCEQNLNHDAMYWYRQDPGQGLRLIYYSQIVNDFQKGDIAEGYSVSREKKESFPLTVTSAQKNPTAFYLCASSRGGVADTQYFGPGTRLTVL.

V is TRBV5-1 and J is TRBJ2-2; no definite D call. Germline assignment: CDR1 SGHRS and CDR2 YFSETQ. Deletions cut 3 bases from V and 0 bases from J, with 6 bases between. The length of the CDR3 is 14 residues. CDR3: CASSYTPNTGELFF. CDR3 DNA sequence: TGCGCCAGCAGCTATACACCGAACACCGGGGAGCTGTTTTTT.

The J gene is TRBJ1-6, the V gene TRBV2, with 7 nucleotides matching TRBD1. Germline CDR1 SNHLY, CDR2 FYNNEI. Unmatched junction bases numbered 6, after V lost 4 bases and J lost 6 bases. This CDR3 region has 15 residues. The CDR3 region has the DNA TGTGCCAGCAGTGCCCAACAGGGGCCTAATTCACCCCTCCACTTT. This gives the protein CASSAQQGPNSPLHF.

This clone occurred once. This rearrangement joins TRBV4-2 to TRBJ2-5; D may be TRBD2 (6 bases). The CDR3 is 16 amino acids. V dropped 4 bases and J dropped 5 bases, with 20 bases sitting between them. The germline V gene has CDR1 LGHNA and CDR2 YNFKEQ. The CDR3 loop reads CASSPGDAGRWETQYF. The CDR3 coding sequence is TGTGCCAGCAGCCCCGGGGATGCGGGGAGGTGGGAGACCCAGTACTTC.

The chain carries TRBV10-3 and TRBJ1-6, with D perhaps TRBD1 (5 bases). The CDR3 is 14 amino acids. Germline V lookup: CDR1 ENHRY, CDR2 SYGVKD. V lost 6 bases and J 7 bases, leaving 13 bases between the germline ends. CDR3: CAIRTREQNSPLHF. CDR3 nucleotides: TGTGCCATCAGGACCAGGGAGCAGAATTCACCCCTCCACTTT.